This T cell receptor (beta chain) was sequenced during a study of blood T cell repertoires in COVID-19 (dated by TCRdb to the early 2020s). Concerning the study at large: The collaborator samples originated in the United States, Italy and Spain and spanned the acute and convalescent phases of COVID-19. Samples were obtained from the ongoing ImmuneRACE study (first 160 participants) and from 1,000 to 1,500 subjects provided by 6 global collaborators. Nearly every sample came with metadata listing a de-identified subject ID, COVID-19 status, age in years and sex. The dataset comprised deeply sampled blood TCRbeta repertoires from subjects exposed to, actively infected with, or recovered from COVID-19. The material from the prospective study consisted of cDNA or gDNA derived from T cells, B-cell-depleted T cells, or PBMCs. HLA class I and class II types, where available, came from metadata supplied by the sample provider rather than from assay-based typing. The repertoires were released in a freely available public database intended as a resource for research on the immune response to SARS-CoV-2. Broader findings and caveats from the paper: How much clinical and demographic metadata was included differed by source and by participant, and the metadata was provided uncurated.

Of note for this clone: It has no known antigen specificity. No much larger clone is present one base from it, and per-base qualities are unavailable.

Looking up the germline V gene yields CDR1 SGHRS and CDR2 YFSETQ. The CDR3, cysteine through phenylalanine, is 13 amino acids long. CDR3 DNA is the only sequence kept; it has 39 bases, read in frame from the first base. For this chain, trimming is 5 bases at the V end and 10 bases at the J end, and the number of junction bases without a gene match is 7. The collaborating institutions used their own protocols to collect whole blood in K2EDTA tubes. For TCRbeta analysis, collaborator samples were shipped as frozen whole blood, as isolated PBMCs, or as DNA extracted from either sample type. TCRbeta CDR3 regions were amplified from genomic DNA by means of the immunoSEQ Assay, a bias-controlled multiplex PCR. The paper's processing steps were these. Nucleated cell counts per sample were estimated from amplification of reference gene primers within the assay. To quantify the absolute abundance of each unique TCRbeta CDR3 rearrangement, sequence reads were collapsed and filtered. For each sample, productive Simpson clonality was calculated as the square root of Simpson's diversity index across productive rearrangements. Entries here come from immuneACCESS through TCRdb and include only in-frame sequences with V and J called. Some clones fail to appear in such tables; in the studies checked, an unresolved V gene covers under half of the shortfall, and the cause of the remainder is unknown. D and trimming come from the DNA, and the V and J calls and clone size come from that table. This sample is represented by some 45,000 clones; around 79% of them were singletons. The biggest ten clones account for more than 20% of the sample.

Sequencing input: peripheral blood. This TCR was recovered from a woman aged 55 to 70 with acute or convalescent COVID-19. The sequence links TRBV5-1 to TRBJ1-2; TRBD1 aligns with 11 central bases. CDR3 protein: CASSLWDRGVYTF. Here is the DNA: TGCGCCAGCAGTCTGTGGGACAGGGGGGTCTACACCTTC.